This is a list of T cell receptor beta chains from one sample in a study of blood T cell repertoires in COVID-19. Some clones are missing from TCRdb's copy, which holds only in-frame ones; the method was immunoSEQ multiplex PCR. The table records under 250,000 clones, roughly 80% of them present only once. The material sequenced was PBMCs or T cells enriched from blood (not recorded which). Receptors were obtained from a woman aged 40-49 years with acute COVID-19. Both conserved end residues are part of each CDR3. D genes are given only for firm matches. Only some rows state a clone size, as once, few, many or a class for expanded clones.

v_gene,d_gene,abundance,j_gene,CDR3nt,CDR3aa
TRBV30,-,-,TRBJ2-5,TGTGCCTGGAGTCTCCAAGAGACCCAGTACTTC,CAWSLQETQYF
TRBV2,TRBD1,-,TRBJ1-5,TGTGCCAGCAGCCTAGACAGGGAGTCTCGACCCCAGCATTTT,CASSLDRESRPQHF
TRBV28,TRBD1,-,TRBJ2-7,TGTGCCAGCAGTTTGCAGGGGGCGGTCGAGCAGTACTTC,CASSLQGAVEQYF
TRBV6-2/TRBV6-3,-,-,TRBJ2-2,TGTGCCAGCAGTTACCTTGCAGGGATTAACACCGGGGAGCTGTTTTTT,CASSYLAGINTGELFF
TRBV7-9,-,-,TRBJ1-5,TGTGCCAGCAGCTTAGACGGGGAACAGCCCCAGCATTTT,CASSLDGEQPQHF
TRBV19,TRBD1,once,TRBJ2-7,TGTGCCAGTAGTCACGGGACAGGGAAATACGAGCAGTACTTC,CASSHGTGKYEQYF
TRBV7-9,TRBD1,-,TRBJ1-2,TGTGCCAGCAGCTTAGCGATGTTCCGGGACAGGGGAGATGGCTACACCTTC,CASSLAMFRDRGDGYTF
TRBV27,TRBD1,-,TRBJ1-6,TGTGCCAGCAGTCCCTGGGGACAGAGAAATTCACCCCTCCACTTT,CASSPWGQRNSPLHF
TRBV6-1,-,-,TRBJ2-7,TGTGCCAGCAGTGAAGGGGCCTCCGACTACGAGCAGTACTTC,CASSEGASDYEQYF
TRBV5-5,-,-,TRBJ2-3,TGTGCCAGCAGCCAGGGACACCGCACAGATACGCAGTATTTT,CASSQGHRTDTQYF
TRBV7-9,TRBD1,-,TRBJ2-2,TGTGCCAGCAGCTCCAGGACAGGCACCGGGGAGCTGTTTTTT,CASSSRTGTGELFF
TRBV11-1,TRBD2,-,TRBJ2-5,TGTGCCAGCAGCTTAACTAGCGCGCAAGAGACCCAGTACTTC,CASSLTSAQETQYF
TRBV7-3,-,few,TRBJ1-6,TGTGCCAGCAGTTCAGGGGCTAATTCACCCCTCCACTTT,CASSSGANSPLHF
TRBV11-2,-,-,TRBJ2-7,TGTGCCAGCAGCACAAATGACGGGGTCTACGAGCAGTACTTC,CASSTNDGVYEQYF
TRBV2,-,-,TRBJ1-5,TGTGCCAGCAGTGGAGAGGGATTTAGCAATCAGCCCCAGCATTTT,CASSGEGFSNQPQHF
TRBV28,TRBD2,-,TRBJ2-1,TGTGCCAGCAGCCCCCTGAGTGAGACTAGCGGGTCCTACAATGAGCAGTTCTTC,CASSPLSETSGSYNEQFF
TRBV12-5,TRBD2,-,TRBJ2-3,TGTGCTAGTGGTTTGGTCCTCGGGGGGGGAAGAGATACGCAGTATTTT,CASGLVLGGGRDTQYF
TRBV5-8,-,-,TRBJ2-2,TGTGCCAGCAGCTTGGCTACACAGTTCCGCGGGGAGCTGTTTTTT,CASSLATQFRGELFF
TRBV10-2,TRBD1,-,TRBJ2-1,TGCGCCACCGACCTAACAGGGGCAGGCACCTACAATGAGCAGTTCTTC,CATDLTGAGTYNEQFF
TRBV4-1,-,many,TRBJ1-3,TGCGCCAGCAGCCACGGGGAGGGCTCTGGAAACACCATATATTTT,CASSHGEGSGNTIYF
TRBV5-1,-,-,TRBJ1-5,TGCGCCAGCAGCTTGTTCCCAGATAGCAATCAGCCCCAGCATTTT,CASSLFPDSNQPQHF
TRBV12-3/TRBV12-4,-,-,TRBJ1-2,TGTGCCAGCAGAACACAGGGTGGTGGCTACACCTTC,CASRTQGGGYTF
TRBV3-1/TRBV3-2,TRBD1,once,TRBJ2-2,TGTGCCAGCAGCCTCCCGGAAAGGACAGGGGGCCCCAACACCGGGGAGCTGTTTTTT,CASSLPERTGGPNTGELFF
TRBV27,TRBD2,-,TRBJ2-5,TGTGCCAGCGGGGGGCTAGCGGGAGGGTTGGAGACCCAGTACTTC,CASGGLAGGLETQYF
TRBV7-9,-,once,TRBJ2-7,TGTGCCAGCAGCTTAAAGGACAGCGCCTACGAGCAGTACTTC,CASSLKDSAYEQYF
TRBV7-2,-,once,TRBJ1-6,TGTGCCAGCAGCTTAGTAGAGGGCGGGGGCGCTTCACCCCTCCACTTT,CASSLVEGGGASPLHF
TRBV27,-,-,TRBJ1-2,TGTGCCAGCAGTTTTCGGGGGGAAAGGAGGGGCTACACCTTC,CASSFRGERRGYTF
TRBV19,-,-,TRBJ2-5,TGTGCCAGTAGTATGTCCCGCCAAGAGACCCAGTACTTC,CASSMSRQETQYF
TRBV5-4,-,-,TRBJ2-3,TGTGCCAGCAGTGCGGACAGTCCCCTTAGCACAGATACGCAGTATTTT,CASSADSPLSTDTQYF
TRBV28,TRBD2,-,TRBJ2-3,TGTGCCAGCAGTTCCCATAGCGGGGGTGGCCGGAATACGCAGTATTTT,CASSSHSGGGRNTQYF
TRBV10-3,-,-,TRBJ1-2,TGTGCCATCAGTGAGTCAACGGGATCGTCGTATGGCTACACCTTC,CAISESTGSSYGYTF
TRBV7-6,-,-,TRBJ1-1,TGTGCCAGCAGCTTAGCGGGGGGAATAAGGACTGAAGCTTTCTTT,CASSLAGGIRTEAFF
TRBV29-1,-,-,TRBJ2-1,TGCAGCGTTGGCATGAAGAGCCACAATGAGCAGTTCTTC,CSVGMKSHNEQFF
TRBV18,-,-,TRBJ1-6,TGTGCCAGCTCACCATCACAGGGTGATAATTCACCCCTCCACTTT,CASSPSQGDNSPLHF
TRBV7-2,-,-,TRBJ2-7,TGTGCCAGCAGCGCGAAAATTGGGAGGTCTACCTACGAGCAGTACTTC,CASSAKIGRSTYEQYF
TRBV5-6,-,-,TRBJ1-2,TGTGCCAGCAACCGAGACGGAGCTAACTATGGCTACACCTTC,CASNRDGANYGYTF
TRBV7-8,TRBD1,-,TRBJ1-4,TGTGCCAGCAGCTTAAACGTAAAGGGGGCGCATAATGAAAAACTGTTTTTT,CASSLNVKGAHNEKLFF
TRBV7-6,-,-,TRBJ1-4,TGTGCCAGCAGCCCAGTTCTAGACCCAGCAACTAATGAAAAACTGTTTTTT,CASSPVLDPATNEKLFF
TRBV4-1,TRBD1,once,TRBJ1-5,TGCGCCAGCAGCCAAGGGACAGGGAGCAATCAGCCCCAGCATTTT,CASSQGTGSNQPQHF
TRBV30,-,-,TRBJ1-3,TGTGCCTGGAGTTTTGGGGGGAGCTCTGGAAACACCATATATTTT,CAWSFGGSSGNTIYF
TRBV6-2/TRBV6-3,-,once,TRBJ1-5,TGTGCCAGCAGTTTCAATCAGGGTAGCAATCAGCCCCAGCATTTT,CASSFNQGSNQPQHF
TRBV7-9,-,-,TRBJ1-2,TGTGCCAGCAGCTTAGTACAGTATGGCTACACCTTC,CASSLVQYGYTF
TRBV18,-,-,TRBJ2-5,TGTGCCAGCTCACTGAACCGGGGTGTAGAGACCCAGTACTTC,CASSLNRGVETQYF
TRBV6-1,-,once,TRBJ1-5,TGTGCCAGCAGTGCGGGCAGGGCCTCGTATAGCAATCAGCCCCAGCATTTT,CASSAGRASYSNQPQHF
TRBV6-1,-,-,TRBJ2-1,TGTGCCAGCAGGGGGCGGCGGGATAAGGGTGAGCAGTTCTTC,CASRGRRDKGEQFF
TRBV20-1,TRBD1,-,TRBJ1-5,TGCAGTGCTAGTTTAAATGACAGGGAGCAGCCCCAGCATTTT,CSASLNDREQPQHF
TRBV3-1/TRBV3-2,-,-,TRBJ1-6,TGTGCCAGCAGCCAAGGGGGGGTCACCCTCCACTTT,CASSQGGVTLHF
TRBV30,-,-,TRBJ2-7,TGTGCCCGGGGGACTGGTGATTACTACGAGCAGTACTTC,CARGTGDYYEQYF
TRBV24-1,TRBD1,-,TRBJ1-1,TGTGCCACCAGTGTTATATACAGGGGGCCCTGGGCCACTGAAGCTTTCTTT,CATSVIYRGPWATEAFF
TRBV28,TRBD1,-,TRBJ1-5,TGTGCCAGCAGTTGGGCACCAGGGGGCGGCAATCAGCCCCAGCATTTT,CASSWAPGGGNQPQHF
TRBV5-8,-,-,TRBJ1-1,TGTGCCAGCAGCTTGACAGGGTGGGACACTGAAGCTTTCTTT,CASSLTGWDTEAFF
TRBV5-1,-,-,TRBJ2-7,TGCGCCAGCAGCTTGGCGTCCGGGTACTCCTACGAGCAGTACTTC,CASSLASGYSYEQYF
TRBV25-1,TRBD1,-,TRBJ2-5,TGTGCCAGCAAAGCGGACAGGGGGCCCCAAGAGACCCAGTACTTC,CASKADRGPQETQYF